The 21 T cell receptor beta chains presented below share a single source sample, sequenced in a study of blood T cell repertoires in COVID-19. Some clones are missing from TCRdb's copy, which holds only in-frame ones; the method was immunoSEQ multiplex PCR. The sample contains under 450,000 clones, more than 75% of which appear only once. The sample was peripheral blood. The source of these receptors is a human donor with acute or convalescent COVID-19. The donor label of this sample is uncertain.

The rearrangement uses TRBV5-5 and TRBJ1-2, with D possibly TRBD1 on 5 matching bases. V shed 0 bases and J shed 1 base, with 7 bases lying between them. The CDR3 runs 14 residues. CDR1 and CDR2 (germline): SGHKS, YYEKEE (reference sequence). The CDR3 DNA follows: TGTGCCAGCAGCTTGGTGCAGGGTAACTATGGCTACACCTTC. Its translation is CASSLVQGNYGYTF. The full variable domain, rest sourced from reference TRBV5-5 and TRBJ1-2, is DAGVTQSPTHLIKTRGQQVTLRCSPISGHKSVSWYQQVLGQGPQFIFQYYEKEERGRGNFPDRFSARQFPNYSSELNVNALLLGDSALYLCASSLVQGNYGYTFGSGTRLTVV.

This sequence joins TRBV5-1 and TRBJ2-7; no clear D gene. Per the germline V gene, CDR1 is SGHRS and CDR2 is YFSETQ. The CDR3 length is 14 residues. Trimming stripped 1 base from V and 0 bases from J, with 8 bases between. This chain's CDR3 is CASSLTASSYEQYF. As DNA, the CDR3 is TGCGCCAGCAGCTTGACGGCTAGCTCCTACGAGCAGTACTTC.

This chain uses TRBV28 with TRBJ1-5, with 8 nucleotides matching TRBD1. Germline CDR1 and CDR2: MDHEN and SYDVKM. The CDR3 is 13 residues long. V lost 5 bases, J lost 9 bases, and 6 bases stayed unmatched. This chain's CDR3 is CASSRQGNGPQHF. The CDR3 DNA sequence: TGTGCCAGCAGTCGACAGGGGAACGGGCCCCAGCATTTT. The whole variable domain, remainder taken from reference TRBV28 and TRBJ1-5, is DVKVTQSSRYLVKRTGEKVFLECVQDMDHENMFWYRQDPGLGLRLIYFSYDVKMKEKGDIPEGYSVSREKKERFSLILESASTNQTSMYLCASSRQGNGPQHFGDGTRLSIL.

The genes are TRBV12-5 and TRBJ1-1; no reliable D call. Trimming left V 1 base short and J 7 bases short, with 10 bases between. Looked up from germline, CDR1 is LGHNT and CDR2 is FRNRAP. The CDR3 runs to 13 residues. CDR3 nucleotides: TGTGCTAGTGGTTTGGACCAAGCCCTTGAAGCTTTCTTT. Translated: CASGLDQALEAFF. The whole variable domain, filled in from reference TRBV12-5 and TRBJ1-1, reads DARVTQTPRHKVTEMGQEVTMRCQPILGHNTVFWYRQTMMQGLELLAYFRNRAPLDDSGMPKDRFSAEMPDATLATLKIQPSEPRDSAVYFCASGLDQALEAFFGQGTRLTVV.

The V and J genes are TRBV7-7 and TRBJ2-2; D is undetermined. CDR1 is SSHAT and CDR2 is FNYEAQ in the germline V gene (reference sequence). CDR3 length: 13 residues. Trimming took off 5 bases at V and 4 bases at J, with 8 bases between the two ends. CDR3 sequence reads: CASSLTGTGELFF. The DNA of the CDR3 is TGTGCCAGCAGCCTGACGGGCACCGGGGAGCTGTTTTTT.

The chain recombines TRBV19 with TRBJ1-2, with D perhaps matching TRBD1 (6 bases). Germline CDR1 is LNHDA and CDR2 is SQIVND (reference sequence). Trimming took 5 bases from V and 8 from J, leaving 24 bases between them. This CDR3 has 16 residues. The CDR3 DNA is TGTGCCAGTAGTTTCTCCTTGACAGGACGTTCCGGGGGCTACACCTTC. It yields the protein CASSFSLTGRSGGYTF.

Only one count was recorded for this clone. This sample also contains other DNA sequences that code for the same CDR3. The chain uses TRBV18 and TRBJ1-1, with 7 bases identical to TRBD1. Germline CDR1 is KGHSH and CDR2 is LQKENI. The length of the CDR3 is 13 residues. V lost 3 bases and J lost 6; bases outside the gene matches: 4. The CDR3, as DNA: TGTGCCAGCTCACCGACAGGGAGCCCTGAAGCTTTCTTT. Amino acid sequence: CASSPTGSPEAFF.

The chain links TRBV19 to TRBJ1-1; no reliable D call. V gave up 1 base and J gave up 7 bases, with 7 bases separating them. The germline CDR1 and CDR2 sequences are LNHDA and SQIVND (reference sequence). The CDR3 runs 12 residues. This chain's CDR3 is CASSIGEIEAFF. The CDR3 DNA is TGTGCCAGTAGTATAGGGGAGATTGAAGCTTTCTTT.

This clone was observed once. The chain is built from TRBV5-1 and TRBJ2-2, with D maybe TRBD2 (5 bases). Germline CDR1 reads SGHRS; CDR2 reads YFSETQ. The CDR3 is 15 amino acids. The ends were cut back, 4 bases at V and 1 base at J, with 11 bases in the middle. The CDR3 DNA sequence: TGCGCCAGCAGCCATTCTAGCCGGAACACCGGGGAGCTGTTTTTT. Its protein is CASSHSSRNTGELFF.

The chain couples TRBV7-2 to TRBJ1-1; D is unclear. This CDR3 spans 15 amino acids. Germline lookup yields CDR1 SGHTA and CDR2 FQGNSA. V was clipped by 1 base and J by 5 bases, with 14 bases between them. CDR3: CASSLGPRGSTEAFF. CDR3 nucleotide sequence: TGTGCCAGCAGCTTAGGCCCCCGGGGTTCAACTGAAGCTTTCTTT.

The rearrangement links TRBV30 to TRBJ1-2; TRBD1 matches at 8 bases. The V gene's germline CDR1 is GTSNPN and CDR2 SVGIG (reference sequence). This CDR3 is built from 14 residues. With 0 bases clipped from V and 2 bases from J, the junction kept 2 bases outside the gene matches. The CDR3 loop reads CAWSVSGGNYGYTF. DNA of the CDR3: TGTGCCTGGAGTGTCTCAGGGGGCAACTATGGCTACACCTTC.

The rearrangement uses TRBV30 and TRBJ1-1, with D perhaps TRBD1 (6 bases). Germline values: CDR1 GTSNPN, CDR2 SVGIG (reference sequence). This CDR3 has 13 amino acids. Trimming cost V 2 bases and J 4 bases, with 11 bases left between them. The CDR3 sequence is CAWSTGTGTEAFF. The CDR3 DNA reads TGTGCCTGGAGTACAGGGACGGGCACTGAAGCTTTCTTT.

The CDR3 here is CALGGGSGTQYF. In nucleotides, the CDR3 is TGTGCTTTAGGGGGGGGGTCTGGTACGCAGTATTTT. This chain uses TRBV12-3 or TRBV12-4 with TRBJ2-3; TRBD2 is a possible D gene (7 bases). The CDR3 covers 12 residues.

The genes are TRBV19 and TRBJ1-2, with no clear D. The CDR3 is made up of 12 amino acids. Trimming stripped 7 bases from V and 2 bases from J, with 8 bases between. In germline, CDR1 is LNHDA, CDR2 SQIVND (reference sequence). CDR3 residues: CASNFGNYGYTF. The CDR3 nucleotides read TGTGCCAGTAATTTCGGGAACTATGGCTACACCTTC.

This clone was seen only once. This chain's CDR3 is CASSENLAGNEQYF. The CDR3 DNA sequence: TGCGCCAGCAGTGAGAACCTAGCGGGAAACGAGCAGTACTTC. The chain is built from TRBV10-1 and TRBJ2-7, with 9 bases that match TRBD2. The CDR3 is made up of 14 amino acids. Germline V CDR1 and CDR2: WNHNN, SYGVQD (reference sequence). The V and J ends lost 2 bases and 5 bases, in that order; junction bases with no gene match: 4.

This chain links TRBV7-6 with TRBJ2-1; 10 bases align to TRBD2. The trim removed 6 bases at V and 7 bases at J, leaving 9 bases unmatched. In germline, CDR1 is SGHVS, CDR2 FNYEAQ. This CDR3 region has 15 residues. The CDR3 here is CASSLTSGKGNEQFF. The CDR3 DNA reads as TGTGCCAGCAGTCTAACTAGCGGGAAAGGAAATGAGCAGTTCTTC. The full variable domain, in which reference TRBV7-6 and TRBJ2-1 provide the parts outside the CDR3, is GAGVSQSPRYKVTKRGQDVALRCDPISGHVSLYWYRQALGQGPEFLTYFNYEAQQDKSGLPNDRFSAERPEGSISTLTIQRTEQRDSAMYRCASSLTSGKGNEQFFGPGTRLTVL.

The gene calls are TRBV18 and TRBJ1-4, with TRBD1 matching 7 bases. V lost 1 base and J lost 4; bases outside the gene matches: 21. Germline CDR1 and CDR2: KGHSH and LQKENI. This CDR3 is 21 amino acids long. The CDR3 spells CASSPRGQLTGPGARNEKLFF. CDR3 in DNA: TGTGCCAGCTCACCACGGGGACAGTTGACAGGGCCCGGTGCTCGTAATGAAAAACTGTTTTTT.

CDR3 sequence reads: CASSLSAPGGGYTF. Here the CDR3 DNA reads TGCGCCAGCAGCTTGTCCGCCCCAGGGGGGGGCTACACCTTC. The V call is TRBV5-1, the J call TRBJ1-2, with TRBD1 matching over 7 bases. This CDR3 is built from 14 residues. The junction had 8 bases not matched to a gene; V was cut back by 1 base and J by 8 bases. Germline lookup yields CDR1 SGHRS and CDR2 YFSETQ.

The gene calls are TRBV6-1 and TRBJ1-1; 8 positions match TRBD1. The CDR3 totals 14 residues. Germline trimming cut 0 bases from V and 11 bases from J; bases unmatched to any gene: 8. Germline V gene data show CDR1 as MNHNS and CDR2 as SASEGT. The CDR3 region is CASSEAVRAGGAFF. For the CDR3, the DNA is TGTGCCAGCAGTGAAGCGGTTCGGGCAGGGGGCGCTTTCTTT.

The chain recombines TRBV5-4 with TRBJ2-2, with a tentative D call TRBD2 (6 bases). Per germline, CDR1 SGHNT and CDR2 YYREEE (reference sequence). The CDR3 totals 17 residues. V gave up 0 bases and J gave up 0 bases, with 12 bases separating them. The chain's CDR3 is CASSLAGGLANTGELFF. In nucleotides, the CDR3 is TGTGCCAGCAGCTTGGCCGGGGGTCTGGCGAACACCGGGGAGCTGTTTTTT. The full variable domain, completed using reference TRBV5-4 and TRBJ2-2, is ETGVTQSPTHLIKTRGQQVTLRCSSQSGHNTVSWYQQALGQGPQFIFQYYREEENGRGNFPPRFSGLQFPNYSSELNVNALELDDSALYLCASSLAGGLANTGELFFGEGSRLTVL.

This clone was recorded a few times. Here the CDR3 reads CASSRRATPETQYF. CDR3 sequence (DNA): TGTGCCAGCAGCCGGCGGGCCACCCCGGAGACCCAGTACTTC. The genes are TRBV7-8 and TRBJ2-5, with D maybe TRBD2 (5 bases). The ends were cut back, 5 bases at V and 5 bases at J, with 15 bases in the middle. The CDR3 is 14 residues long. Germline V gene lookup returns CDR1 SGHVS and CDR2 FQNEAQ.